This TCR beta chain is from a study of vaccination effects on CD4 cells after COVID-19. The ViraFEST assay expanded antigen-specific CD4+ T cells with viral peptide pools before sequencing. Culture lasted about nine days before CD4+ T cell isolation. Both day 3 and day 7 saw half the medium replaced with IL-2 medium. Concerning this clone: What it recognizes is unknown.

Clones were read by immunoSEQ multiplex PCR, and TCRdb kept only the in-frame ones, dropping some. The repertoire holds about 79,000 clones, with approximately 74% as singletons. Study results and limitations: Vaccine- and infection-induced clones showed marked clonal contraction late following vaccination.

CDR1 is KGHSH, CDR2 LQKENI, per germline. V was pared by 3 bases and J by 5 bases, with 3 bases of the junction left unmatched. The CDR3 covers 13 residues. The chain couples TRBV18 to TRBJ2-5; the match to TRBD1 covers 7 bases. This clonotype was obtained from a human donor who received a COVID-19 vaccine. The sample consisted of CD4+ T cells from PBMCs cultured with HCoV-229E spike peptides, taken before COVID-19 vaccination. In DNA, the CDR3 is TGTGCCAGCTCACCGATCAGGGGGGAGACCCAGTACTTC. Translating gives CASSPIRGETQYF.